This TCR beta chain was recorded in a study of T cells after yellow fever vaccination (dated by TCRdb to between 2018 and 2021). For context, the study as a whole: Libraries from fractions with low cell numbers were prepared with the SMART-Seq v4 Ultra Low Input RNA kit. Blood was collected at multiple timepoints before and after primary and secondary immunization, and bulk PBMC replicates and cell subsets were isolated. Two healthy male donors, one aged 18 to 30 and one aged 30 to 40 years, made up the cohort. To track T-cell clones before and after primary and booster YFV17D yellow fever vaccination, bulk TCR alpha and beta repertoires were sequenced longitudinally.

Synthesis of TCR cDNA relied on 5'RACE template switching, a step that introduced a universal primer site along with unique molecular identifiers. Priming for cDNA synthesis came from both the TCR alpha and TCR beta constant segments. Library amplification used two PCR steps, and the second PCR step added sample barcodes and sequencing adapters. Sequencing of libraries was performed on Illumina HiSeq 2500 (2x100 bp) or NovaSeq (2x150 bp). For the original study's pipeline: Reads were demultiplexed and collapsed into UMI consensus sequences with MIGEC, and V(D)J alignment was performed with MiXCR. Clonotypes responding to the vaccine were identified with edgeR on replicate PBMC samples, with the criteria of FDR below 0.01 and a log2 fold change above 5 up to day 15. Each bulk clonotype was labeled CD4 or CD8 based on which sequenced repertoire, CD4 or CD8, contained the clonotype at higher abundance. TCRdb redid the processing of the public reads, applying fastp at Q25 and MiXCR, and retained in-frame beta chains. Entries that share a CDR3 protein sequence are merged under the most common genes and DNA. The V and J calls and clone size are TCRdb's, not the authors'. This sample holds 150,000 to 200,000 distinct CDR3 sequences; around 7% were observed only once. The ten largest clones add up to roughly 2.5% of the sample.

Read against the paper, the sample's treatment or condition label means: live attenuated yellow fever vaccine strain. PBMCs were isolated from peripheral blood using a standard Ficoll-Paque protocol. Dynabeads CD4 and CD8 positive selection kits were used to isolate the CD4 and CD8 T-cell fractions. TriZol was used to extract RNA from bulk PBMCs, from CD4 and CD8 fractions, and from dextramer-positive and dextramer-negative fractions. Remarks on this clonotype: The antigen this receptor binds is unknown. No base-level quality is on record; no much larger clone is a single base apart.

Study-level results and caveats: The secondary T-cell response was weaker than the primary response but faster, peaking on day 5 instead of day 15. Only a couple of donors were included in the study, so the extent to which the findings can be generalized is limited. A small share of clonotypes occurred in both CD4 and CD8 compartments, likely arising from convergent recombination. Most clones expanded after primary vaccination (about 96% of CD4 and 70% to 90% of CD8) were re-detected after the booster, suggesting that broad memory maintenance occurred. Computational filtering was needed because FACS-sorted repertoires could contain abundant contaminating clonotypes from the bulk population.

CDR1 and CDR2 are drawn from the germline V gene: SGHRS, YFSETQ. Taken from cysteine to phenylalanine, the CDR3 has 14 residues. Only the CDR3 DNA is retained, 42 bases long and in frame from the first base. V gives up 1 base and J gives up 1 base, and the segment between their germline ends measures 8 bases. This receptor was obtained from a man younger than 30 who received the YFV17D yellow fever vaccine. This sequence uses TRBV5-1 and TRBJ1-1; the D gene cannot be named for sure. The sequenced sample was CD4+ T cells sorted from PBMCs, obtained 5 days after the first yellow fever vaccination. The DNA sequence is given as TGCGCCAGCAGCTTGAGCATGGGGAACACTGAAGCTTTCTTT. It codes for CASSLSMGNTEAFF.